This T cell receptor beta chain was sequenced for a study of cytomegalovirus exposure and HLA in healthy donors. Looking at the study overall: In a later analysis, the 130 or so validation repertoires were reported to have used the same platform as the 600 to 800 first-cohort repertoires.

Notes on this clone: Antigen unknown.

The study, taken as a whole, reports: Across donors, most TCRs were seen rarely, yet some public ones were widespread. The listing of roughly 160 TCR beta chains classed them as cytomegalovirus-associated.

Clones were sequenced by immunoSEQ multiplex PCR, and TCRdb holds only the in-frame ones, with some missing. Among under 250,000 clones listed, around four fifths were seen once. Trimming removed 4 bases from V and 7 bases from J, with 14 bases in between. The CDR3 is 13 residues long. In germline, CDR1 is SGHRS, CDR2 YFSETQ. The chain couples TRBV5-1 to TRBJ1-1, with D tentatively TRBD1 (5 bases). The TCR was taken from a woman aged 18-30 years in good health and CMV-seronegative. Sequencing was performed on PBMCs. The DNA for the CDR3 is TGCGCCAGCAGCCCCAGGGACGGCCATGAAGCTTTCTTT. Residues: CASSPRDGHEAFF.